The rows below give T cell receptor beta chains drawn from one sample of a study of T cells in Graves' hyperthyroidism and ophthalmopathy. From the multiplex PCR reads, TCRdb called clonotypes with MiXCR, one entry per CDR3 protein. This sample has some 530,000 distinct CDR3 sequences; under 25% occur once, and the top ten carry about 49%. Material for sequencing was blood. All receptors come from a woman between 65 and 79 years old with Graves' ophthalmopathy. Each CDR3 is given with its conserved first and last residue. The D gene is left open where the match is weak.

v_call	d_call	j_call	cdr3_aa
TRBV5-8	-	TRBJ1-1	CASSYGGLSMAFF
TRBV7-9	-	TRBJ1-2	CASSLSTGLDGYTF
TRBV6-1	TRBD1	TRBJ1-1	CASSSSGQYTEAFF
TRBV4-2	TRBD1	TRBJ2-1	CASSQSPGTVNNEQFF
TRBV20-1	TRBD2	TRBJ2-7	CSAAGTSGSYEQYF
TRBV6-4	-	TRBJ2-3	CASRAAGGYTDTQYF
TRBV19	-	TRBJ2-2	CASRDLAGADTGELFF
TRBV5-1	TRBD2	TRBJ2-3	CASSLSGRPTDTQYF
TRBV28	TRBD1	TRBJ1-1	CASSGQGQGAPNTEAFF
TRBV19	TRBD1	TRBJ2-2	CASRDRGTTGELFF
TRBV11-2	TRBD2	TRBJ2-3	CASSLVGTSATDTQYF
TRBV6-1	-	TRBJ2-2	CASTGDLYTGELFF
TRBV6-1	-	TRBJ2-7	CASSAGTYEQYF
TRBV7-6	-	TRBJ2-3	CASSHISPSTDTQYF
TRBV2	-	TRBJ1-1	CASSAGRMNTEAFF
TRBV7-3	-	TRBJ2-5	CASSRKVAEETQYF
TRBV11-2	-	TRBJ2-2	CASRKEGIGTGELFF
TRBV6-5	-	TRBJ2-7	CASSYRLTGRPYEQYF
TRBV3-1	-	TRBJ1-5	CASGRGFGNQPQHF
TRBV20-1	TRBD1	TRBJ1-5	CSATRGGQGGIRPQHF
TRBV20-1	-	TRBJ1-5	CSARDGPDLRPQHF
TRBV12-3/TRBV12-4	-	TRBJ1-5	CASSFVRGGGNQPQHF
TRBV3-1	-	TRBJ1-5	CASSLQLNQPQHF
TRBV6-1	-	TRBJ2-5	CASSPHGAGETQYF
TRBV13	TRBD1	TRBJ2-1	CASSLRDRGFWEQFF
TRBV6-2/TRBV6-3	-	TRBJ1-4	CASSYQEKLFF
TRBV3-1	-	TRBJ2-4	CASSQDRGGAKNIQYF
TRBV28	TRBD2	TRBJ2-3	CASSPGLARDTQYF
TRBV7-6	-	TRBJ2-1	CASSPRVAGGSSYNEQFF
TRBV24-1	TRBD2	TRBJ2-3	CATLRTSGIPTSTDTQYF
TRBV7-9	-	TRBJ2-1	CASSSKTRVQQFF
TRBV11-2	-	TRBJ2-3	CASSSSAFHRLGEDTPSTDTQYF
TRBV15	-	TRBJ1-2	CATSRDTSQLTAKSYTF
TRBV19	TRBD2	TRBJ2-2	CASSTGGTGELFF
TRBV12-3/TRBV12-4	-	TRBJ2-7	CASSPMGYEQYF
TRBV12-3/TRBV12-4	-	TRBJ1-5	CASSPLQWQPQHF
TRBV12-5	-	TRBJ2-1	CASGLWGGNEQFF
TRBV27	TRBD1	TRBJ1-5	CASRSGGRQPQHF
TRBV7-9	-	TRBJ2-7	CASSDGTHEQYF
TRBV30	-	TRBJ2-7	CAWTPGGFGEQYF
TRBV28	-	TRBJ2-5	CASTSPPETQYF
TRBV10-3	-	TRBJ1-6	CAISGIGEDSPLHF
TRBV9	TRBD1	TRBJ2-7	CASSANRGYEQYF
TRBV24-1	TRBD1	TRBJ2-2	CATSDLGQGLEGELFF
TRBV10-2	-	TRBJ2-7	CASGRGVLSYEQYF
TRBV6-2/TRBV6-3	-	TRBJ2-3	CASSPRSPGGTQYF
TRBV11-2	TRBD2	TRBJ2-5	CASSPASGRYQETQYF
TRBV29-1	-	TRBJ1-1	CSAKGTVKTEAFF
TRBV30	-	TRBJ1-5	CAWSVGILSNQPQHF
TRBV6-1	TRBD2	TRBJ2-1	CASSDGLAVDEQFF